The entry that follows covers one TCR beta chain sequence. Its antigen target is currently unknown. No much larger clonotype is one base removed from it; base qualities were not supplied. This sample was taken from a study of T cell changes during pregnancy in multiple sclerosis (dated by TCRdb to between 2018 and 2021). With regard to the full study: The study examined how the T cell repertoire changed over the course of pregnancy in women with multiple sclerosis.

Looking up the germline V gene yields CDR1 SGHVS and CDR2 FNYEAQ. The CDR3 holds 16 amino acids from the cysteine to the phenylalanine. Only the CDR3 DNA stays, 48 bases, in frame from base 1. V lost 1 base and J lost 4 bases; the stretch between them is 13 bases long. Library generation was performed with the immunoSEQ multiplex PCR assay. Imported from immuneACCESS, the table was reduced by TCRdb to in-frame sequences with V and J called. These copies leave out some clones; in studies compared against another copy, an unresolved V gene accounts for under half, and the cause of the remainder is not known. This sample gives about 94,000 clones in total; 80% to 95% of them show up just once. In total, the top ten clones hold over 0.85% of the sample.

This sequence uses TRBV7-6 and TRBJ1-4; no D gene can be assigned with confidence. The clonotype comes from a female donor with multiple sclerosis, enrolled in a pregnancy study. The material was peripheral blood, obtained after pregnancy. The CDR3 here reads CASSLGGGAGNEKLFF. The sequence in DNA is TGTGCCAGCAGCTTAGGTGGCGGAGCGGGTAATGAAAAACTGTTTTTT.